This T cell receptor (beta chain) comes out of a study of post-analysis software for immune sequencing data. Overall study: Relapsing-remitting, secondary progressive and progressive-relapsing multiple sclerosis were all included among the disease courses.

Study results and limitations: Analysis by F measure revealed that same-batch samples clustered strongly together. Controls had significantly higher normalized Chao1 diversity than multiple sclerosis patients. Five TRBV segments, including TRBV5-6, TRBV5-1 and TRBV20-1, were more frequent in patients than controls.

Comments on this clonotype: Its cognate antigen is unknown.

Trimming shortened V by 1 base and J by 3 bases, and 12 bases separated the two germline ends. The CDR3 covers 15 residues. The germline V gene encodes CDR1 SNHLY and CDR2 FYNNEI. Sequencing libraries made from TCR beta cDNA carried unique molecular identifiers. Each CDR3 protein gets one entry after TCRdb re-called the PCR reads with MiXCR. The data show over 150,000 distinct CDR3 sequences, with 25% to 35% seen just once and roughly 1.6% held by the top ten. V usage is TRBV2 and J usage is TRBJ2-5; weak D call: TRBD1 (5 bases). Input material: blood. This TCR derives from a girl aged 10-17 years with multiple sclerosis. In DNA, the CDR3 is TGTGCCAGCAGTGAAGAGGGGCTATTAAAAGAGACCCAGTACTTC. The encoded protein is CASSEEGLLKETQYF. Together with reference TRBV2 and TRBJ2-5, the CDR3 gives the full variable domain: EPEVTQTPSHQVTQMGQEVILRCVPISNHLYFYWYRQILGQKVEFLVSFYNNEISEKSEIFDDQFSVERPDGSNFTLKIRSTKLEDSAMYFCASSEEGLLKETQYFGPGTRLLVL.